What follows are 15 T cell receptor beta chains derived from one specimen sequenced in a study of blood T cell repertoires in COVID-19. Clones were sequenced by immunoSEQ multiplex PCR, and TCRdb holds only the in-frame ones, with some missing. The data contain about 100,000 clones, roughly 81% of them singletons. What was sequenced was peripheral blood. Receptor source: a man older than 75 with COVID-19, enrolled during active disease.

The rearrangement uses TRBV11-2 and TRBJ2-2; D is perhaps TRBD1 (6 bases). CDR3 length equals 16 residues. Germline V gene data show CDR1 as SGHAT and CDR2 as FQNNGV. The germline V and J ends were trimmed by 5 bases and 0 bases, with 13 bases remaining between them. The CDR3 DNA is TGTGCCAGCAGCAAGAGGGGGTCCGCGAACACCGGGGAGCTGTTTTTT. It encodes CASSKRGSANTGELFF.

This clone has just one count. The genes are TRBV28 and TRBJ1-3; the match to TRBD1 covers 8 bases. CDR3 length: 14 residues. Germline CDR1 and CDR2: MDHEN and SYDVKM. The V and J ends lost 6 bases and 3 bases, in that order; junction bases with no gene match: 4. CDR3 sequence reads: CASRQQGVGNTIYF. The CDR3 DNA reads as TGTGCCAGCAGACAACAGGGGGTTGGAAACACCATATATTTT.

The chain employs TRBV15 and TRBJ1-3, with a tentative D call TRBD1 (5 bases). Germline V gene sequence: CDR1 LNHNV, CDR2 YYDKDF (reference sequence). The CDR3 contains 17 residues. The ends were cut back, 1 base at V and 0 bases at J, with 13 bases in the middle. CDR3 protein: CATSRATGTLSGNTIYF. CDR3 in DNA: TGTGCCACCAGCAGAGCCACAGGAACACTCTCTGGAAACACCATATATTTT.

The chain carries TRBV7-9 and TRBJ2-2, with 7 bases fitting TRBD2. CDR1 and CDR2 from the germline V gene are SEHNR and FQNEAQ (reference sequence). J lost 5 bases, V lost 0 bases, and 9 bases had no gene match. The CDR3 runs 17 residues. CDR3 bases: TGTGCCAGCAGCTTAGCGGGAGGGCCTGACGAAACCGGGGAGCTGTTTTTT. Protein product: CASSLAGGPDETGELFF.

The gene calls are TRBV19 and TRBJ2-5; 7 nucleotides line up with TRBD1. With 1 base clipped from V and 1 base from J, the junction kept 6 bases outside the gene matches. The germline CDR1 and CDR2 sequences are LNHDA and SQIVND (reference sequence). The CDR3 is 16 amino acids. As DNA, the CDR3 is TGTGCCAGTAGTATAGGGCTCAGGGGGATCCAAGAGACCCAGTACTTC. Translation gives CASSIGLRGIQETQYF.

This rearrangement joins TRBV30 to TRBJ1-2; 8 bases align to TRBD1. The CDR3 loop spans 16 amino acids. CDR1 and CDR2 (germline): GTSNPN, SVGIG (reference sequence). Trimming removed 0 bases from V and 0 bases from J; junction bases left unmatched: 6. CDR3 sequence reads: CAWSVTRTGTNYGYTF. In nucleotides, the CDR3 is TGTGCCTGGAGTGTAACCAGGACAGGGACTAACTATGGCTACACCTTC.

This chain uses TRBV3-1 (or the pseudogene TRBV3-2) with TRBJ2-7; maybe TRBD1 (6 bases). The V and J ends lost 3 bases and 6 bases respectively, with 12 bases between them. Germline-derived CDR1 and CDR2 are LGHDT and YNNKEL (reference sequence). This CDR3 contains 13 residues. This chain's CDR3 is CASSQGRGSEQYF. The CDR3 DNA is TGTGCCAGCAGCCAGGGCAGGGGTAGCGAGCAGTACTTC.

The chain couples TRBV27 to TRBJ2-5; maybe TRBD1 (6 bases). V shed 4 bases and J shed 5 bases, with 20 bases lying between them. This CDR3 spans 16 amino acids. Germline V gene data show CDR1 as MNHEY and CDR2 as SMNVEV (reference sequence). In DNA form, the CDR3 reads TGTGCCAGCAGTTCCTACAGGGACACATCAAGGGAGACCCAGTACTTC. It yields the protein CASSSYRDTSRETQYF.

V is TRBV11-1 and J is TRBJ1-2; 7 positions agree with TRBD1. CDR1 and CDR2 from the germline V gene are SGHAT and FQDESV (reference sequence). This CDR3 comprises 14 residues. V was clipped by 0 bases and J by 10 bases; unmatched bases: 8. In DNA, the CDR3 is TGTGCCAGCAGCTTAGCTAGAGGGACAGCGCACTACACCTTC. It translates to CASSLARGTAHYTF.

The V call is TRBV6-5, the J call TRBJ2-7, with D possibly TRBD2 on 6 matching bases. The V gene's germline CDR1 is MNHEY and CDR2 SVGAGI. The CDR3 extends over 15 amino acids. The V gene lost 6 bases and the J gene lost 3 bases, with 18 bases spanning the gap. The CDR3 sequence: CASRGGVWGDYEQYF. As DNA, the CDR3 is TGTGCCAGCAGAGGAGGGGTCTGGGGAGACTACGAGCAGTACTTC.

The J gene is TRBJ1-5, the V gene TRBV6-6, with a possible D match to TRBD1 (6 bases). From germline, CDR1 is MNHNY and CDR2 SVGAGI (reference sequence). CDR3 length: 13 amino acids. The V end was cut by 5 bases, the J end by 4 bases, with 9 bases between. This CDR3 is CASSAQGNQPQHF. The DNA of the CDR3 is TGTGCCAGCAGTGCGCAGGGGAATCAGCCCCAGCATTTT.

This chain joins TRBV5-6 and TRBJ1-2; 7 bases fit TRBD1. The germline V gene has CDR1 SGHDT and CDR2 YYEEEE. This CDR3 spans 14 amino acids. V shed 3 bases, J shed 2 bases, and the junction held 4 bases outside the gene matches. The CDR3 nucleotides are TGTGCCAGCAGCTGGGGACAGAAGAACTATGGCTACACCTTC. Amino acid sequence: CASSWGQKNYGYTF.

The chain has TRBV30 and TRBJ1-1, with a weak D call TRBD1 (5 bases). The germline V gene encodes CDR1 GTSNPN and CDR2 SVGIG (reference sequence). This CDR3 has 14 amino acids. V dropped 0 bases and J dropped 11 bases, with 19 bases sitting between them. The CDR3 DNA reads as TGTGCCTGGAGTGTATCCAGGGCCTCGTATACGGCTTTCTTT. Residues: CAWSVSRASYTAFF.

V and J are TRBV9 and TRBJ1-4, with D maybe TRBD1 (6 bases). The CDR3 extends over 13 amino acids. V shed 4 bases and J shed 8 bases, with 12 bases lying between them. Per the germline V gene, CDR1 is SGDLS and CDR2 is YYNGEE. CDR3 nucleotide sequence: TGTGCCAGCAGCCTTTACCAGGGGGAAAAACTGTTTTTT. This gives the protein CASSLYQGEKLFF.

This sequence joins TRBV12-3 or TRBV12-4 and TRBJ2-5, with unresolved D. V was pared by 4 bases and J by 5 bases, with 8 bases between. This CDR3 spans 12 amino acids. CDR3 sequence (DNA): TGTGCCAGCAGTTCCCCCGCGGAGACCCAGTACTTC. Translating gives CASSSPAETQYF.